This is a list of T cell receptor beta chains from one sample in a study of CD8+CD57+ T cells in acquired aplastic anemia. A single record per CDR3 protein comes from TCRdb applying MiXCR to the reads. This sample carries 200,000 to 300,000 distinct CDR3 sequences, 70% to 85% of them seen once, and the ten largest clones take over 35%. Sequenced material: sorted CD4+, CD8+, or CD8+CD57+ T cells (not recorded which) from PBMCs. The receptors come from a human donor with aplastic anemia. Both conserved end residues are part of each CDR3. Fields, in order: D gene, V gene, clone size, J gene, CDR3 protein, CDR3 DNA. A D gene is named only where the DNA matches it firmly. The listing skips clone size in some rows; elsewhere it reads once, few, many or a size class.

-	TRBV7-8	-	TRBJ2-7	CASSVRGGPDEQYF	TGTGCCAGCAGCGTCCGGGGCGGACCCGACGAGCAGTATTTC
TRBD1	TRBV7-9	-	TRBJ2-5	CARQGPRGTQYF	TGTGCCAGACAGGGGCCTAGGGGGACCCAGTACTTC
-	TRBV9	many	TRBJ2-3	CASSVGGSPRTDTQYF	TGTGCCAGCAGCGTAGGGGGCTCGCCCCGCACAGATACGCAGTATTTT
-	TRBV9	-	TRBJ2-1	CASSDGWVKQYFF	TGTGCCAGCAGCGATGGGTGGGTCAAGCAGTATTTTTTC
-	TRBV2	-	TRBJ2-1	CASSQGLTGRLSF	TGTGCCAGCAGTCAGGGACTGACGGGAAGGCTGTCCTTC
-	TRBV11-3	-	TRBJ2-1	CASSDGLIHEQFF	TGTGCCAGCAGCGATGGGCTGATACATGAGCAGTTCTTC
TRBD1	TRBV7-9	-	TRBJ1-2	CASSQGGGNGEDETF	TGTGCCAGCAGCCAGGGGGGCGGAAACGGGGAGGATGAGACCTTC
-	TRBV7-3	-	TRBJ2-5	CATRREAKAETQCF	TGTGCCACCAGAAGAGAGGCCAAGGCCGAGACCCAGTGCTTC
-	TRBV15	-	TRBJ1-5	CATSRGRDSNQPQHF	TGTGCCACCAGCAGAGGGCGCGATAGCAATCAGCCCCAGCATTTT
-	TRBV9	-	TRBJ2-1	CASSAGSDTHYFQFF	TGTGCCAGCAGCGCAGGGTCAGATACCCACTATTTTCAGTTCTTC
TRBD2	TRBV7-3	-	TRBJ2-4	CASGGAGGTEYF	TGTGCCAGCGGCGGAGCGGGGGGCACCGAGTACTTC
-	TRBV7-3	-	TRBJ2-2	CASSLSRGNTGELFF	TGTGCCAGCAGCTTATCCAGGGGGAACACCGGGGAGCTGTTTTTT
-	TRBV20-1	-	TRBJ2-3	CSASSWGRENTGTQYF	TGCAGTGCCAGTAGTTGGGGACGCGAGAACACAGGTACGCAGTATTTT
-	TRBV13	-	TRBJ1-2	CASRQGGYYGYTF	TGTGCCAGCAGACAGGGAGGGTACTATGGCTACACCTTC
-	TRBV5-5	-	TRBJ2-5	CATSRDTHQETQYF	TGTGCCACCAGCCGCGACACACACCAAGAGACCCAGTACTTC
-	TRBV9	once	TRBJ2-1	CASSIASETYNLQFF	TGTGCCAGTAGTATAGCTAGCGAAACGTACAATTTGCAGTTCTTC
TRBD2	TRBV6-5	few	TRBJ2-1	CASSPPPEWASGPVAGQFF	TGTGCCAGCAGCCCCCCCCCGGAATGGGCTAGCGGGCCTGTCGCCGGGCAGTTCTTC
TRBD2	TRBV15	-	TRBJ2-3	CASGNGGGGTQYF	TGTGCCAGCGGCAACGGGGGGGGAGGTACGCAGTATTTT
-	TRBV7-8	-	TRBJ1-2	CASKMDSYGYTF	TGTGCCAGCAAGATGGACAGCTATGGCTACACCTTC
-	TRBV7-2	-	TRBJ2-3	CASSLAGSATQYF	TGTGCCAGCAGCTTAGCGGGCAGTGCTACGCAGTATTTT
TRBD1	TRBV7-8	-	TRBJ2-1	CASSLAVQGVYNVQFF	TGTGCCAGCAGCTTAGCGGTTCAGGGGGTTTACAACGTGCAGTTCTTC
-	TRBV5-5	-	TRBJ2-3	CASGDERADTQYF	TGTGCCAGCGGCGACGAGAGGGCAGATACGCAGTATTTT
-	TRBV7-3	-	TRBJ2-5	CATSSGSGRVTQYF	TGTGCCACCAGCAGCGGCAGCGGGCGGGTGACCCAGTACTTC
-	TRBV7-2	-	TRBJ2-6	CASSQGLAGCDTNVLTF	TGCGCCAGCAGCCAAGGCCTTGCAGGCTGCGACACCAACGTCCTGACTTTC
-	TRBV24-1	-	TRBJ2-7	CATTDRAYEQYF	TGTGCCACCACCGATAGGGCCTACGAGCAGTACTTC
-	TRBV12-1	-	TRBJ1-5	CASGRTGGAQPQHF	TGTGCCAGCGGCAGGACGGGGGGCGCCCAGCCGCAGCATTTT
-	TRBV5-4	-	TRBJ1-5	CASSRGTVSSQPQHF	TGTGCCAGCAGCAGGGGTACAGTTTCGTCGCAGCCCCAGCATTTT
TRBD2	TRBV15	-	TRBJ2-1	CATSRDTGGVDEQFF	TGTGCCACCAGCAGAGATACGGGAGGGGTTGATGAGCAGTTCTTC
-	TRBV7-6	-	TRBJ2-1	CASSSPSEQFF	TGTGCCAGCAGCTCCCCAAGTGAGCAGTTCTTC
-	TRBV5-1	-	TRBJ1-2	CASSQGLISTNYGYTF	TGCGCCAGCAGCCAAGGCCTTATTAGCACGAACTATGGCTACACCTTC
TRBD1	TRBV5-6	-	TRBJ1-1	CASSLERGQGYTEAFF	TGTGCCAGCAGCTTGGAGAGGGGACAGGGTTACACTGAAGCTTTCTTT
-	TRBV7-2	-	TRBJ2-3	CASSFGQANTDTQYF	TGTGCCAGCAGCTTTGGGCAGGCTAACACAGATACGCAGTATTTT
-	TRBV7-8	-	TRBJ2-2	CASSLAGGPDTGDLFF	TGTGCCAGCAGCTTAGCGGGAGGACCCGATACGGGGGATCTGTTTTTT
TRBD2	TRBV5-6	-	TRBJ2-3	CASSPGHGRDSTDTQYF	TGTGCCAGCAGCCCGGGACACGGGAGGGATAGCACAGATACGCAGTATTTT
-	TRBV11-2	-	TRBJ2-3	CASSLSPETDTQYF	TGTGCCAGCAGCTTATCCCCAGAGACCGATACGCAGTATTTT
-	TRBV11-3	-	TRBJ1-1	CASSLAGGLLNTEAFF	TGTGCCAGCAGCTTAGCGGGAGGCCTCTTGAACACTGAAGCTTTCTTT
-	TRBV5-1	-	TRBJ2-1	CASSQRGEATNEQFF	TGCGCCAGCAGCCAGAGAGGGGAGGCTACCAATGAGCAGTTCTTC
-	TRBV7-8	-	TRBJ2-7	CASSLVLAASSYEQYF	TGTGCCAGCAGCTTAGTACTAGCTGCAAGCTCCTACGAGCAGTACTTC
-	TRBV19	-	TRBJ2-1	CASSMSDEQFF	TGTGCCAGTTCTATGAGTGATGAGCAGTTCTTC
-	TRBV7-9	-	TRBJ2-3	CASRTGGADSQYF	TGTGCCAGCAGGACCGGGGGCGCAGATTCGCAGTATTTT
-	TRBV7-2	-	TRBJ1-1	CASSPLPETSNQDFF	TGTGCCAGCAGCCCCCTCCCAGAAACGAGCAACCAAGACTTCTTT
-	TRBV7-9	-	TRBJ2-3	CASSLFRFNEQFYYF	TGTGCCAGCAGCCTATTTAGGTTCAATGAGCAGTTCTACTATTTT
-	TRBV9	few	TRBJ2-3	CASSVGADTQSFDF	TGTGCCAGCAGCGTAGGGGCAGATACGCAGTCTTTTGATTTT
TRBD2	TRBV20-1	-	TRBJ2-1	CSASIGGSDEQFF	TGCAGTGCTAGCATCGGGGGGAGCGATGAGCAGTTCTTC
-	TRBV2	-	TRBJ2-3	CASSSGYTQYF	TGTGCCAGCAGTTCCGGTTATACGCAGTATTTT
TRBD1	TRBV7-2	-	TRBJ2-1	CASSIDPDGTALSQFF	TGTGCCAGCAGCATTGATCCAGACGGGACAGCCCTTTCCCAGTTCTTC
-	TRBV9	-	TRBJ2-4	CASGGEGSIQYF	TGTGCCAGCGGAGGTGAAGGGAGCATTCAGTACTTC
-	TRBV7-9	-	TRBJ1-2	CASSLVPGGLLFGYTF	TGTGCCAGCAGCTTAGTACCCGGGGGGCTGTTATTTGGCTACACCTTC
TRBD2	TRBV7-8	-	TRBJ2-3	CASSSGGGGRTEAYF	TGTGCCAGCAGCTCGGGGGGGGGGGGAAGGACTGAAGCTTATTTT
-	TRBV7-9	-	TRBJ1-2	CASTSAGSHYGFSF	TGTGCCAGCACCTCGGCAGGGTCGCATTATGGCTTCAGCTTC
-	TRBV5-4	once	TRBJ1-1	CASSFTSGTNTEAFF	TGTGCCAGCAGCTTTACTAGCGGTACGAACACTGAAGCTTTCTTT
-	TRBV7-8	-	TRBJ2-4	CASSVEGNVGSANNIQYF	TGTGCCAGCAGCGTAGAGGGCAATGTCGGTTCGGCCAATAACATTCAGTACTTC